One and the same sample provided the 24 T cell receptor beta chains below, sequenced in a study of blood T cell repertoires in COVID-19. The assay was immunoSEQ multiplex PCR, and TCRdb's table has in-frame clones only and misses some. This sample yields some 240,000 clones, of which about 80% are seen a single time; around 3.5% belongs to the top ten. Sequencing was done on a sample of PBMCs or T cells enriched from blood (not recorded which). These receptors all stem from a man aged 50-59 years who had recovered from COVID-19.

The rearrangement joins TRBV28 to TRBJ1-5; 8 bases fit TRBD1. The germline CDR1 and CDR2 sequences are MDHEN and SYDVKM. V lost 1 base to trimming and J lost 7 bases; unmatched junction nucleotides: 15. The CDR3 has 18 residues. CDR3: CASSLFGPPRGPLQPQHF. CDR3 DNA sequence: TGTGCCAGCAGTTTATTCGGCCCCCCCAGGGGGCCACTCCAGCCCCAGCATTTT.

V usage is TRBV3-1 (or the pseudogene TRBV3-2) and J usage is TRBJ1-1; TRBD1 matches at 8 bases. V lost 4 bases to trimming and J lost 1 base; unmatched junction nucleotides: 5. CDR3 length: 15 residues. The germline CDR1 and CDR2 sequences are LGHDT and YNNKEL (reference sequence). CDR3 DNA: TGTGCCAGCAGCCCCCGGGGACAGGAGAACACTGAAGCTTTCTTT. Protein sequence: CASSPRGQENTEAFF.

The V gene is TRBV4-1, the J gene TRBJ1-5, with unresolved D. The CDR3 loop spans 13 amino acids. The germline V gene has CDR1 MGHRA and CDR2 YSYEKL. V was clipped by 0 bases and J by 7 bases, with 7 bases between them. DNA of the CDR3: TGCGCCAGCAGCCAAGAAGGCGGACAGCCCCAGCATTTT. The encoded protein is CASSQEGGQPQHF.

This clone was picked up a small number of times. This chain joins TRBV6-5 and TRBJ1-1, with 8 bases matching TRBD1. From germline, CDR1 is MNHEY and CDR2 SVGAGI. After removal of 4 bases from V and 0 bases from J, the junction contained 7 bases not matched to a gene. This CDR3 spans 16 amino acids. For the CDR3, the DNA is TGTGCCAGCAGTTCCAGGACAGGGACAATGAACACTGAAGCTTTCTTT. The encoded protein is CASSSRTGTMNTEAFF.

The count of this clone is one. This chain uses TRBV6-2 or TRBV6-3 with TRBJ2-7; maybe TRBD2 (6 bases). The CDR3 is 13 amino acids. In germline, CDR1 is MNHEY, CDR2 SVGEGT. The V gene lost 4 bases and the J gene lost 2 bases, with 9 bases spanning the gap. The CDR3 DNA reads TGTGCCAGCAGTTGGCGGGGCACCTACGAGCAGTACTTC. Residues: CASSWRGTYEQYF.

V is TRBV9 and J is TRBJ2-5; 11 bases agree with TRBD1. CDR3 size: 15 residues. V lost 1 base, J lost 5 bases, and 4 bases stayed unmatched. CDR1 is SGDLS and CDR2 is YYNGEE in the germline V gene. This CDR3 reads CASSVRTGGGETQYF. CDR3 nucleotide sequence: TGTGCCAGCAGCGTAAGGACAGGGGGCGGGGAGACCCAGTACTTC. The full variable domain, in which reference TRBV9 and TRBJ2-5 provide the parts outside the CDR3, is DSGVTQTPKHLITATGQRVTLRCSPRSGDLSVYWYQQSLDQGLQFLIQYYNGEERAKGNILERFSAQQFPDLHSELNLSSLELGDSALYFCASSVRTGGGETQYFGPGTRLLVL.

This rearrangement joins TRBV11-2 to TRBJ1-4; the match to TRBD1 covers 8 bases. Germline CDR1 is SGHAT and CDR2 is FQNNGV. Germline trimming cut 1 base from V and 8 bases from J; bases unmatched to any gene: 9. CDR3 length: 16 amino acids. The CDR3 reads CASSLVPTGGLEKLFF. CDR3 nucleotide sequence: TGTGCCAGCAGCTTAGTCCCCACAGGGGGGCTCGAAAAACTGTTTTTT.

The gene calls are TRBV5-1 and TRBJ1-1, with TRBD1 as a possible D gene (6 bases). V gave up 4 bases and J gave up 2 bases, with 15 bases separating them. The V gene's germline CDR1 is SGHRS and CDR2 YFSETQ. The CDR3 loop spans 15 amino acids. CDR3 residues: CASSQTRTVNTEAFF. The DNA of the CDR3 is TGCGCCAGCAGCCAGACCCGGACAGTAAACACTGAAGCTTTCTTT.

This chain links TRBV27 with TRBJ1-1; 11 positions match TRBD1. V lost 8 bases, J lost 5 bases, and 13 bases stayed unmatched. CDR1 and CDR2 from the germline V gene are MNHEY and SMNVEV (reference sequence). The length of the CDR3 is 16 residues. CDR3 in amino acids: CASWWGQGEKRTEAFF. The CDR3 DNA sequence: TGTGCCAGCTGGTGGGGACAGGGGGAAAAGAGGACTGAAGCTTTCTTT.

Here the CDR3 DNA reads TGTGCCAGTAGTCCGGAGACAGGGGGGACTGAAGCTTTCTTT. The encoded protein is CASSPETGGTEAFF. This chain connects TRBV19 to TRBJ1-1; 9 bases match TRBD1. Germline V gene sequence: CDR1 LNHDA, CDR2 SQIVND (reference sequence). The CDR3 covers 14 residues. V gave up 5 bases and J gave up 5 bases; unmatched junction bases: 6.

V and J are TRBV7-9 and TRBJ1-6; D may be TRBD1 (5 bases). The ends were cut back, 1 base at V and 7 bases at J, with 8 bases in the middle. The CDR3 is 14 amino acids. From germline, CDR1 is SEHNR and CDR2 FQNEAQ (reference sequence). CDR3 sequence: CASSLVKGNSPLHF. CDR3 nucleotide sequence: TGTGCCAGCAGCTTAGTTAAGGGGAATTCACCCCTCCACTTT.

This clone appeared once. The CDR3 spells CASSLNSNQPQHF. The DNA for the CDR3 is TGTGCCAGCAGCCTTAATAGCAATCAGCCCCAGCATTTT. This chain links TRBV11-3 with TRBJ1-5; no clear D. With 5 bases removed from V and 0 bases from J, the gap between germline ends came to 5 bases. Germline assignment: CDR1 SGHNT and CDR2 YENEEA. This CDR3 is 13 amino acids long.

In nucleotides, the CDR3 is TGTGCCAGCAGCCGCACCCCGGGACAAGTGACTAGCGGGAGATCAGGGCAGTACTTC. It codes for CASSRTPGQVTSGRSGQYF. This sequence joins TRBV6-2 or TRBV6-3 and TRBJ2-7, with TRBD2 matching over 12 bases. The CDR3 sequence is 19 residues long. Germline CDR1 reads MNHEY; CDR2 reads SVGEGT. J lost 9 bases, V lost 6 bases, and 24 bases had no gene match.

This chain connects TRBV28 to TRBJ1-5; weak D call: TRBD1 (6 bases). Germline V lookup: CDR1 MDHEN, CDR2 SYDVKM. This CDR3 region has 15 residues. Trimming pared 8 bases from V and 6 bases from J, leaving 20 bases between. The CDR3 DNA reads TGTGCCAGCCATTCGGGCAGGGGCGTGCGTCAGCCCCAGCATTTT. Encoded protein: CASHSGRGVRQPQHF.

The chain is built from TRBV5-4 and TRBJ2-1; 8 positions agree with TRBD2. Germline V CDR1 and CDR2: SGHNT, YYREEE (reference sequence). With V trimmed by 4 bases and J by 8 bases, 11 bases remained unmatched. CDR3 length: 15 residues. The CDR3 is CASSPSGRGADEQFF. The DNA for the CDR3 is TGTGCCAGCAGCCCTTCCGGGCGGGGGGCTGATGAGCAGTTCTTC.

The table lists this clone with many counts. The V call is TRBV2, the J call TRBJ2-1; a weak D match, TRBD1 (6 bases). Trimming took off 1 base at V and 12 bases at J, with 13 bases between the two ends. Germline V gene sequence: CDR1 SNHLY, CDR2 FYNNEI. This CDR3 has 13 residues. This CDR3 reads CASSEEGEGGQFF. CDR3 nucleotide sequence: TGTGCCAGCAGTGAAGAGGGAGAAGGGGGGCAGTTCTTC.

This rearrangement joins TRBV19 to TRBJ2-3; TRBD1 matches at 8 bases. From germline, CDR1 is LNHDA and CDR2 SQIVND (reference sequence). J was trimmed by 1 base and V by 5 bases; bases with no gene match: 5. This CDR3 has 15 residues. The CDR3 loop reads CASSPGGSGTDTQYF. As DNA, the CDR3 is TGTGCCAGTAGTCCAGGGGGCAGTGGCACAGATACGCAGTATTTT. The whole variable domain, remainder taken from reference TRBV19 and TRBJ2-3, is DGGITQSPKYLFRKEGQNVTLSCEQNLNHDAMYWYRQDPGQGLRLIYYSQIVNDFQKGDIAEGYSVSREKKESFPLTVTSAQKNPTAFYLCASSPGGSGTDTQYFGPGTRLTVL.

V gene TRBV18 combines with J gene TRBJ1-2; TRBD1 matches 7 bases. The CDR3 extends over 12 amino acids. J was trimmed by 7 bases and V by 5 bases; bases with no gene match: 4. Germline CDR1 KGHSH, CDR2 LQKENI. CDR3 DNA sequence: TGTGCCAGCTCAGCAGGGGGTGCTGGCTACACCTTC. This encodes CASSAGGAGYTF. Variable domain in full (rest from reference TRBV18 and TRBJ1-2): NAGVMQNPRHLVRRRGQEARLRCSPMKGHSHVYWYRQLPEEGLKFMVYLQKENIIDESGMPKERFSAEFPKEGPSILRIQQVVRGDSAAYFCASSAGGAGYTFGSGTRLTVV.

The chain links TRBV5-1 to TRBJ2-5, with a possible D match to TRBD1 (6 bases). CDR3 length: 13 amino acids. Germline-derived CDR1 and CDR2 are SGHRS and YFSETQ. Trimming pared 0 bases from V and 3 bases from J, leaving 6 bases between. The CDR3 DNA reads as TGCGCCAGCAGCTTGGGGACAGAAGAGACCCAGTACTTC. This sequence encodes CASSLGTEETQYF.

This chain links TRBV28 with TRBJ2-4, with 12 bases lining up with TRBD2. CDR1 and CDR2 from the germline V gene are MDHEN and SYDVKM. There are 17 residues in the CDR3. The junction had 16 bases not matched to a gene; V was cut back by 10 bases and J by 6 bases. CDR3 residues: CATETSGSGFGRNIQYF. The DNA of the CDR3 is TGTGCCACCGAGACTAGCGGGAGTGGGTTCGGTAGAAACATTCAGTACTTC.

This chain connects TRBV30 to TRBJ1-2; 8 positions match TRBD1. Trimming cost V 6 bases and J 1 base; bases outside gene matches: 7. CDR1 and CDR2 from the germline V gene are GTSNPN and SVGIG (reference sequence). The CDR3 totals 14 residues. The CDR3 protein is CACRSGQVNYGYTF. The CDR3 bases are TGTGCCTGTCGGTCGGGACAGGTTAACTATGGCTACACCTTC.

The chain links TRBV11-1 to TRBJ2-7; 7 bases are shared with TRBD2. CDR3 length: 14 amino acids. The germline gives CDR1 SGHAT, CDR2 FQDESV (reference sequence). Trimming took 5 bases from V and 0 from J; bases not matched to a gene: 4. Written as DNA, the CDR3 is TGTGCCAGCAGCCCGCGGGGGAGCTCCTACGAGCAGTACTTC. Translation: CASSPRGSSYEQYF. The full variable domain, in which reference TRBV11-1 and TRBJ2-7 provide the parts outside the CDR3, is EAEVAQSPRYKITEKSQAVAFWCDPISGHATLYWYRQILGQGPELLVQFQDESVVDDSQLPKDRFSAERLKGVDSTLKIQPAELGDSAMYLCASSPRGSSYEQYFGPGTRLTVT.

J is TRBJ2-5 and V is TRBV5-1; possible D gene TRBD2, 6 bases. There are 16 residues in the CDR3. With 0 bases removed from V and 2 bases from J, the gap between germline ends came to 14 bases. The germline V gene has CDR1 SGHRS and CDR2 YFSETQ. The CDR3 bases are TGCGCCAGCAGCTTGGCACCCACCGGGACTCAAGAGACCCAGTACTTC. Translating it yields CASSLAPTGTQETQYF.

The chain has TRBV7-9 and TRBJ2-5, with 9 bases that match TRBD2. Germline V gene sequence: CDR1 SEHNR, CDR2 FQNEAQ (reference sequence). The J segment lost 3 bases and the V segment lost 5 bases, leaving 13 bases of the junction unmatched. The CDR3 sequence is 17 residues long. The CDR3 is CASSPSLGLAGKETQYF. In nucleotides, the CDR3 is TGTGCCAGCAGCCCCTCACTGGGGCTAGCGGGAAAAGAGACCCAGTACTTC. The full variable domain, rest sourced from reference TRBV7-9 and TRBJ2-5, is DTGVSQNPRHKITKRGQNVTFRCDPISEHNRLYWYRQTLGQGPEFLTYFQNEAQLEKSRLLSDRFSAERPKGSFSTLEIQRTEQGDSAMYLCASSPSLGLAGKETQYFGPGTRLLVL.